A single sample is the source of the 28 T cell receptor beta chains below, sequenced in a study of Ad26.COV2.S vaccination and SARS-CoV-2 variants. The assay was immunoSEQ multiplex PCR, and TCRdb's table has in-frame clones only and misses some. The repertoire holds fewer than 400,000 clones, approximately 86% seen once, with 1.9% in the top ten. Treatment indicated: roughly 18 received Ad26.COV2.S at low or high dose, single or two shots; a few received placebo; per-sample allocation not given. Sampling happened 63 days after the first vaccine or placebo injection. The input for sequencing was peripheral blood, taken in a trial of Ad26.COV2.S vaccine versus placebo. The source of these receptors is a person aged 18 to 59 who received the Ad26.COV2.S COVID-19 vaccine or a placebo.

The chain recombines TRBV18 with TRBJ1-1; a possible D gene is TRBD1 (5 bases). Per the germline V gene, CDR1 is KGHSH and CDR2 is LQKENI. V was pared by 0 bases and J by 5 bases, with 13 bases between. The CDR3 totals 15 residues. The CDR3 coding sequence is TGTGCCAGCTCACCACCCGCGGGGAAGGGGACTGAAGCTTTCTTT. Protein product: CASSPPAGKGTEAFF.

This clone was recorded once. The V call is TRBV7-9, the J call TRBJ1-1; D remains ambiguous. V was clipped by 5 bases and J by 1 base, with 11 bases between them. Germline CDR1 SEHNR, CDR2 FQNEAQ (reference sequence). The CDR3 is made up of 14 amino acids. The CDR3 is CASSLLTKNTEAFF. The CDR3 DNA reads as TGTGCCAGCAGCCTACTCACGAAGAACACTGAAGCTTTCTTT.

Written as DNA, the CDR3 is TGTGCCAGCAGCTCGGACGACAATGAGCAGTTCTTC. This codes for CASSSDDNEQFF. The chain uses TRBV7-6 and TRBJ2-1; D unresolved. Per the germline V gene, CDR1 is SGHVS and CDR2 is FNYEAQ. There are 12 residues in the CDR3. V lost 4 bases and J 5 bases, leaving 6 bases between the germline ends.

The chain joins TRBV18 to TRBJ1-2, with unresolved D. Germline loops: CDR1 KGHSH, CDR2 LQKENI. V lost 3 bases and J lost 4, with 12 bases in between. The CDR3 runs to 14 residues. Here the CDR3 DNA reads TGTGCCAGCTCACCGATCGCCGCGGGCTATGGCTACACCTTC. Its translation is CASSPIAAGYGYTF.

The chain carries TRBV29-1 and TRBJ1-1; no definite D call. V was cut by 5 bases and J by 1 base, with 8 bases left in between. This CDR3 has 12 amino acids. The V gene's germline CDR1 is SQVTM and CDR2 ANQGSEA. CDR3 amino acids: CSVSQANTEAFF. The DNA of the CDR3 is TGCAGCGTTAGTCAGGCGAACACTGAAGCTTTCTTT.

The chain has TRBV19 and TRBJ2-1; a weak D match, TRBD1 (7 bases). The ends were cut back, 7 bases at V and 13 bases at J, with 26 bases in the middle. The germline V gene encodes CDR1 LNHDA and CDR2 SQIVND (reference sequence). This CDR3 spans 15 amino acids. The CDR3 DNA reads TGTGCCAGTACCGAGAACTCTTGGCAGGGGGGCCCACAGTTCTTC. Translated, it gives CASTENSWQGGPQFF.

This chain joins TRBV11-3 and TRBJ2-5, with 9 bases fitting TRBD2. The CDR3 has 15 amino acids. Germline CDR1 is SGHNT and CDR2 is YENEEA. Unmatched junction bases numbered 4, after V lost 1 base and J lost 4 bases. The CDR3 DNA is TGTGCCAGCAGCTTAGGGGGCGGGAGGGGAGAGACCCAGTACTTC. It yields the protein CASSLGGGRGETQYF.

This chain joins TRBV27 and TRBJ1-1, with 7 bases that match TRBD1. The germline V gene encodes CDR1 MNHEY and CDR2 SMNVEV (reference sequence). V lost 4 bases, J lost 10 bases, and 6 bases stayed unmatched. The CDR3 length is 12 residues. The CDR3 loop reads CASSYRGGRAFF. CDR3 DNA: TGTGCCAGCAGTTACAGGGGCGGCCGAGCTTTCTTT.

This clone turned up a few times. The chain links TRBV5-1 to TRBJ1-5, with D perhaps TRBD1 (5 bases). Germline values: CDR1 SGHRS, CDR2 YFSETQ. Between the trimmed V and J ends, which lost 0 bases and 9 bases, there was a span of 16 bases. This CDR3 region has 15 residues. The CDR3 reads CASSLGDGPQGPQHF. CDR3 DNA: TGCGCCAGCAGCTTGGGGGATGGGCCCCAGGGGCCCCAGCATTTT.

This clone was counted a single time. The rearrangement uses TRBV18 and TRBJ2-3; D is ambiguous. The V end was cut by 6 bases, the J end by 2 bases, with 9 bases between. Germline V CDR1 and CDR2: KGHSH, LQKENI. The CDR3 is 13 amino acids. The CDR3 coding sequence is TGTGCCAGCTCCCAGAAACTCACAGATACGCAGTATTTT. It is translated as CASSQKLTDTQYF.

This chain links TRBV3-1 (or the pseudogene TRBV3-2) with TRBJ2-5; 7 positions agree with TRBD2. The CDR3 spans 16 residues. The trim removed 2 bases at V and 1 base at J, leaving 7 bases unmatched. CDR1 and CDR2 (germline): LGHDT, YNNKEL (reference sequence). The CDR3 DNA reads as TGTGCCAGCAGCCAAACCCCCGGGACTACCCAAGAGACCCAGTACTTC. This codes for CASSQTPGTTQETQYF.

This rearrangement joins TRBV10-2 to TRBJ1-1; TRBD1 matches 7 bases. Germline V lookup: CDR1 WSHSY, CDR2 SAAADI. This CDR3 has 16 amino acids. The V segment lost 4 bases and the J segment 2 bases; nucleotides outside the gene matches: 10. CDR3 DNA sequence: TGCGCCAGCAGTGCCTCCGGGAGGGGGCAAAACACTGAAGCTTTCTTT. Translation gives CASSASGRGQNTEAFF.

The genes are TRBV9 and TRBJ1-2; TRBD1 is a possible D gene (6 bases). The CDR3 covers 15 residues. Per germline, CDR1 SGDLS and CDR2 YYNGEE. V lost 4 bases and J lost 4, with 17 bases in between. The CDR3 here is CASSPTGALAYGYTF. For the CDR3, the DNA is TGTGCCAGCAGCCCGACGGGGGCTTTGGCCTATGGCTACACCTTC.

The chain carries TRBV19 and TRBJ1-2; weak D call: TRBD1 (6 bases). CDR3 length: 13 residues. Trimming left V 3 bases short and J 6 bases short, with 11 bases between. CDR1 LNHDA and CDR2 SQIVND come from the germline V gene (reference sequence). The chain's CDR3 is CASSIRRGDGYTF. CDR3 coding DNA: TGTGCCAGTAGTATTCGCAGGGGAGATGGCTACACCTTC.

The chain employs TRBV19 and TRBJ1-4, with D perhaps TRBD1 (6 bases). Germline lookup yields CDR1 LNHDA and CDR2 SQIVND (reference sequence). The germline V and J ends were trimmed by 3 bases and 8 bases, with 13 bases remaining between them. This CDR3 region has 14 residues. The CDR3 here is CASSIRGEAEKLFF. CDR3 nucleotide sequence: TGTGCCAGTAGTATCAGGGGAGAGGCAGAAAAACTGTTTTTT.

V and J are TRBV7-2 and TRBJ1-1; no clear D. The CDR3 has 18 residues. Trimming removed 2 bases from V and 6 bases from J, with 25 bases in between. Per the germline V gene, CDR1 is SGHTA and CDR2 is FQGNSA. CDR3 in amino acids: CASSLYPPMVLSDSEAFF. Written as DNA, the CDR3 is TGTGCCAGCAGCTTATACCCCCCTATGGTTTTATCGGACTCTGAAGCTTTCTTT.

This chain uses TRBV18 with TRBJ1-4; D ambiguous. CDR1 KGHSH and CDR2 LQKENI come from the germline V gene. The CDR3 covers 14 residues. Trimming shortened V by 3 bases and J by 2 bases, and 7 bases separated the two germline ends. The CDR3 region is CASSPTSTNEKLFF. In DNA, the CDR3 is TGTGCCAGCTCACCCACATCGACTAATGAAAAACTGTTTTTT.

J is TRBJ2-5 and V is TRBV5-1; no clear D. The CDR3 extends over 12 amino acids. Deletions cut 1 base from V and 3 bases from J, with 4 bases between. Germline V gene lookup returns CDR1 SGHRS and CDR2 YFSETQ. CDR3 sequence: CASSLKEETQYF. The CDR3 nucleotides read TGCGCCAGCAGCTTGAAAGAAGAGACCCAGTACTTC.

This clone has just a few counts. The chain combines TRBV30 with TRBJ1-6, with 8 bases identical to TRBD1. Germline CDR1 is GTSNPN and CDR2 is SVGIG (reference sequence). The CDR3 has 14 residues. CDR3 in amino acids: CAHQGAVYNSPLHF. The CDR3 DNA is TGTGCACACCAGGGGGCGGTCTATAATTCACCCCTCCACTTT.

The CDR3 spells CASSSRDSPYEQYF. CDR3 DNA: TGCGCCAGCAGCTCCCGGGACAGCCCCTACGAGCAGTACTTC. The genes are TRBV5-1 and TRBJ2-7, with 7 bases aligning to TRBD1. Germline loops: CDR1 SGHRS, CDR2 YFSETQ. The CDR3 length is 14 residues. J gave up 2 bases and V 3 bases, and 5 bases lay outside the gene matches. The whole variable domain, remainder taken from reference TRBV5-1 and TRBJ2-7, is KAGVTQTPRYLIKTRGQQVTLSCSPISGHRSVSWYQQTPGQGLQFLFEYFSETQRNKGNFPGRFSGRQFSNSRSEMNVSTLELGDSALYLCASSSRDSPYEQYFGPGTRLTVT.

J is TRBJ1-4 and V is TRBV5-1, with D possibly TRBD1 on 6 matching bases. Trimming removed 3 bases at V and 8 bases at J, with 11 bases between. Germline V lookup: CDR1 SGHRS, CDR2 YFSETQ. The CDR3 runs to 13 residues. The CDR3 DNA reads TGCGCCAGCAGCTCTGGGGACAACGAAAAACTGTTTTTT. The encoded protein is CASSSGDNEKLFF.

This clone has only a few counts. The rearrangement joins TRBV18 to TRBJ1-2; the D gene is possibly TRBD1 (6 bases). The V end was cut by 3 bases, the J end by 8 bases, with 16 bases between. CDR1 and CDR2 (germline): KGHSH, LQKENI. This CDR3 spans 14 amino acids. The CDR3 region is CASSPGQSLSGYTF. DNA for the CDR3: TGTGCCAGCTCACCCGGACAGAGCCTCTCCGGCTACACCTTC.

This chain connects TRBV19 to TRBJ2-7; D possibly corresponds to TRBD2 (5 bases). The V and J ends lost 6 bases and 4 bases respectively, with 13 bases between them. CDR3 length: 13 amino acids. CDR1 and CDR2 from the germline V gene are LNHDA and SQIVND (reference sequence). CDR3 amino acids: CASSPLGGYEQYF. The CDR3 DNA reads TGTGCCAGTAGCCCCCTCGGAGGATACGAGCAGTACTTC.

This rearrangement joins TRBV5-4 to TRBJ2-3; 9 nucleotides match TRBD1. V was clipped by 1 base and J by 3 bases; unmatched bases: 3. The CDR3 extends over 15 amino acids. The germline gives CDR1 SGHNT, CDR2 YYREEE (reference sequence). CDR3 nucleotide sequence: TGTGCCAGCAGCTTGACAGGGGGCGGAACAGATACGCAGTATTTT. Amino acid sequence: CASSLTGGGTDTQYF.

Only a few counts were recorded for this clone. This specimen includes other DNA sequences encoding the same CDR3. The V gene is TRBV6-5, the J gene TRBJ2-7; TRBD1 aligns across 8 bases. Germline CDR1 is MNHEY and CDR2 is SVGAGI. The CDR3 contains 16 residues. Trimming took 0 bases from V and 0 from J; bases not matched to a gene: 4. The CDR3 nucleotides read TGTGCCAGCAGTTACTCTCGCACAGGGGGCTCCTACGAGCAGTACTTC. This gives the protein CASSYSRTGGSYEQYF.

This chain links TRBV6-2 or TRBV6-3 with TRBJ2-7; no clear D. V was cut by 2 bases and J by 1 base, with 9 bases left in between. CDR1 and CDR2 from the germline V gene are MNHEY and SVGEGT. CDR3 length: 14 residues. In DNA, the CDR3 is TGTGCCAGCAGTTACGGCAGCTTATCCTACGAGCAGTACTTC. It specifies CASSYGSLSYEQYF.

The chain joins TRBV18 to TRBJ2-2; D gene uncertain. The V and J ends lost 1 base and 1 base respectively, with 1 base between them. The germline gives CDR1 KGHSH, CDR2 LQKENI. This CDR3 has 13 residues. The CDR3 sequence: CASSPQNTGELFF. DNA of the CDR3: TGTGCCAGCTCACCACAGAACACCGGGGAGCTGTTTTTT.

This clone has more than one count but fewer than ten. The CDR3 coding sequence is TGTGCCAGCAGTGAGGAAGCGGGGGGCCCCGATACGCAGTATTTT. Its protein is CASSEEAGGPDTQYF. V and J are TRBV6-4 and TRBJ2-3; TRBD2 aligns across 9 bases. Per the germline V gene, CDR1 is MRHNA and CDR2 is SNTAGT. Germline trimming cut 3 bases from V and 6 bases from J; bases unmatched to any gene: 7. This CDR3 spans 15 amino acids.